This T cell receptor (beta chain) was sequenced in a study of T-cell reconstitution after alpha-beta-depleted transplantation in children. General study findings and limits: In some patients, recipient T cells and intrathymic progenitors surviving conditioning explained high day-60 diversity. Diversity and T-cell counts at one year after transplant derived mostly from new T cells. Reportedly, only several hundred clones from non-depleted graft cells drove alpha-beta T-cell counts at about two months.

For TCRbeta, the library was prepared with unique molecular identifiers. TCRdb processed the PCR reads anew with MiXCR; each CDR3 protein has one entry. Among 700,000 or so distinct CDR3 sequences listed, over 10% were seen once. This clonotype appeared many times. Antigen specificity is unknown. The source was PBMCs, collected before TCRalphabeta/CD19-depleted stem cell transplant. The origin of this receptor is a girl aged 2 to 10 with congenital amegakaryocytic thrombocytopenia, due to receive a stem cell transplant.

CDR3 loop: CASSLFPWSSYEQYF. In DNA, the CDR3 is TGTGCCAGCAGTTTATTTCCGTGGAGCTCCTACGAGCAGTACTTC. The J gene is TRBJ2-7, the V gene TRBV28; D call uncertain. The CDR3 runs 15 residues. The germline V gene has CDR1 MDHEN and CDR2 SYDVKM. V dropped 1 base and J dropped 0 bases, with 10 bases sitting between them. The variable domain in full, completed from reference TRBV28 and TRBJ2-7, reads DVKVTQSSRYLVKRTGEKVFLECVQDMDHENMFWYRQDPGLGLRLIYFSYDVKMKEKGDIPEGYSVSREKKERFSLILESASTNQTSMYLCASSLFPWSSYEQYFGPGTRLTVT.